These 27 T cell receptor beta chains were all obtained from the same sample, sequenced in a study of shared clonotypes between healthy human individuals (dated by TCRdb to 2018 to 2020). Libraries came from the immunoSEQ multiplex PCR assay. TCRdb limited this immuneACCESS table to in-frame rearrangements with V and J called. A share of clones is missing; checked studies link under half to unresolved V genes, and the rest is unexplained. For this sample there are 100,000 to 130,000 clones; around 65% appear just once. Of the sample, roughly a quarter is held by the ten largest clones. Specimen: memory CD8+ T cells sorted from blood. This specimen's cell subset or site label, interpreted: CD45RO+ cells pooled with CCR7-negative TemRA cells. All receptors derive from a woman aged 25 to 39 in good health.

V gene TRBV11-2 combines with J gene TRBJ2-3; 8 bases agree with TRBD2. Unmatched junction bases numbered 0, after V lost 5 bases and J lost 5 bases. The CDR3 covers 12 residues. Germline CDR1 and CDR2: SGHAT and FQNNGV. CDR3 amino acids: CASSAGGDTQYF. In DNA, the CDR3 is TGTGCCAGCAGCGCGGGAGGAGATACGCAGTATTTT.

This clone appeared many times. Relative to the germline gene, one junction end is altered; a read error may explain this. The chain employs TRBV6-1 and TRBJ2-7; 11 bases line up with TRBD2. This CDR3 is built from 15 residues. Germline V lookup: CDR1 MNHNS, CDR2 SASEGT. CDR3 region: CASSGTSGSSHEQYF. In DNA form, the CDR3 reads TGTGCCAGCAGTGGGACTAGCGGGTCCTCCCACGAGCAGTACTTC.

The genes are TRBV25-1 and TRBJ2-5; 7 positions agree with TRBD1. The J call may be incorrect, as the DNA end agrees better with TRBJ2-7. Germline CDR1 is MGHDK and CDR2 is SYGVNS. There are 13 residues in the CDR3. CDR3 DNA sequence: TGTGCCAGCAGCGGTGACAGGGCCTACGAGCAGTACTTC. Translated: CASSGDRAYEQYF.

This sequence joins TRBV28 and TRBJ1-5, with D unresolved. Looked up from germline, CDR1 is MDHEN and CDR2 is SYDVKM. Trimming stripped 2 bases from V and 6 bases from J, with 11 bases between. This CDR3 has 14 residues. CDR3 nucleotides: TGTGCCAGCAGTTTAGGTGTCGGAGTTCAGCCCCAGCATTTT. Encoded protein: CASSLGVGVQPQHF.

The chain employs TRBV4-2 and TRBJ2-7; TRBD2 matches at 9 bases. Germline V gene sequence: CDR1 LGHNA, CDR2 YNFKEQ. There are 15 residues in the CDR3. Losses at the gene ends were 4 bases for V and 6 bases for J; bases not matched to a gene: 10. DNA of the CDR3: TGTGCCAGCAGCCCCCAGCGGGAGGCCTCACCCGAGCAGTACTTC. The encoded protein is CASSPQREASPEQYF.

The chain is built from TRBV2 and TRBJ2-5; possible D gene TRBD2, 6 bases. With the DNA end fitting TRBJ2-7 better, the J assignment may be wrong. The CDR3 extends over 13 amino acids. Germline V gene data show CDR1 as SNHLY and CDR2 as FYNNEI. DNA for the CDR3: TGTGCCAGCCGGTGGGAGGTTTGGGACGAGCAGTACTTC. This translates into CASRWEVWDEQYF.

V gene TRBV7-9 combines with J gene TRBJ2-7, with D uncertain. CDR1 SEHNR and CDR2 FQNEAQ come from the germline V gene (reference sequence). Between the trimmed V and J ends, which lost 5 bases and 1 base, there was a span of 18 bases. The CDR3 length is 16 residues. The CDR3 sequence is CASSQDDASPSYEQYF. The CDR3 DNA is TGTGCCAGCAGCCAAGATGATGCGTCCCCTTCCTACGAGCAGTACTTC.

This sequence joins TRBV6-1 and TRBJ2-1; no clear D gene. The CDR3 length is 15 residues. From germline, CDR1 is MNHNS and CDR2 SASEGT. V was clipped by 3 bases and J by 4 bases, with 13 bases between them. The CDR3 here is CASSEMSGDYNEQFF. Written as DNA, the CDR3 is TGTGCCAGCAGTGAGATGTCTGGTGATTACAATGAGCAGTTCTTC.

This clone came up once. V usage is TRBV2 and J usage is TRBJ1-3; no clear D gene. The CDR3 contains 15 residues. The germline V gene has CDR1 SNHLY and CDR2 FYNNEI. Trimming cost V 4 bases and J 0 bases, with 10 bases left between them. The DNA of the CDR3 is TGTGCCAGCAGTGGTACGGAGGCCTCTGGAAACACCATATATTTT. Amino acids: CASSGTEASGNTIYF.

This clone was seen more than once but under ten times. The genes are TRBV19 and TRBJ2-1; 8 nucleotides match TRBD2. The V gene's germline CDR1 is LNHDA and CDR2 SQIVND (reference sequence). Trimming cost V 2 bases and J 2 bases; bases outside gene matches: 8. The CDR3 is 17 amino acids. CDR3 nucleotides: TGTGCCAGTAGTATATATTCGGGACTAGGGGCCTACAATGAGCAGTTCTTC. Translation: CASSIYSGLGAYNEQFF.

This chain connects TRBV2 to TRBJ2-7; D is possibly TRBD2 (5 bases). Germline loops: CDR1 SNHLY, CDR2 FYNNEI. This CDR3 has 13 amino acids. The V end lost 7 bases, the J end lost 2 bases, and 12 bases lay between the germline ends. In DNA form, the CDR3 reads TGTGCCAGCACTGGACTTGATACCTACGAGCAGTACTTC. Amino acids: CASTGLDTYEQYF.

The CDR3 protein is CASSPVGGGVYGYTF. Here the CDR3 DNA reads TGCGCCAGCAGCCCGGTGGGCGGAGGGGTATATGGCTACACCTTC. The chain recombines TRBV5-1 with TRBJ1-2; maybe TRBD1 (5 bases). The CDR3 totals 15 residues. Trimming cost V 4 bases and J 5 bases, with 18 bases left between them. Germline V gene lookup returns CDR1 SGHRS and CDR2 YFSETQ.

The chain joins TRBV15 to TRBJ2-1, with D perhaps matching TRBD2 (6 bases). The CDR3 loop spans 14 amino acids. Germline V gene sequence: CDR1 LNHNV, CDR2 YYDKDF (reference sequence). V was cut by 4 bases and J by 7 bases, with 14 bases left in between. Here the CDR3 DNA reads TGTGCCACCAGCATGTGGAGGGCCGAAAATGAGCAGTTCTTC. It codes for CATSMWRAENEQFF.

This clone appeared a few times. The V and J genes are TRBV5-5 and TRBJ1-4, with 9 bases aligning to TRBD1. The length of the CDR3 is 15 residues. Per the germline V gene, CDR1 is SGHKS and CDR2 is YYEKEE (reference sequence). V lost 5 bases, J lost 6 bases, and 8 bases stayed unmatched. DNA for the CDR3: TGTGCCAGCAGAAAGAACAGGGGGCCGGATGAAAAACTGTTTTTT. This translates into CASRKNRGPDEKLFF. The whole variable domain, filled in from reference TRBV5-5 and TRBJ1-4, reads DAGVTQSPTHLIKTRGQQVTLRCSPISGHKSVSWYQQVLGQGPQFIFQYYEKEERGRGNFPDRFSARQFPNYSSELNVNALLLGDSALYLCASRKNRGPDEKLFFGSGTQLSVL.

There are many counts of this clone. The chain combines TRBV25-1 with TRBJ2-7; 12 nucleotides agree with TRBD2. The ends lost 4 bases at V and 4 bases at J; junction bases unmatched: 2. Germline CDR1 and CDR2: MGHDK and SYGVNS. CDR3 length: 14 residues. This CDR3 is CASSGTSGNYEQYF. DNA for the CDR3: TGTGCCAGCAGTGGGACTAGCGGGAATTACGAGCAGTACTTC.

In regard to this clone: A much more abundant neighbour one base away suggests this may be a read error. This chain connects TRBV4-1 to TRBJ2-7; no firm D call. V was trimmed by 2 bases and J by 0 bases, leaving 11 bases between them. This CDR3 contains 15 residues. Germline CDR1 is MGHRA and CDR2 is YSYEKL. The CDR3 DNA is TGCGCCAGCAGCCAACAAAATTTCGACTCCTACGAGCAGTACTTC. Translated, it gives CASSQQNFDSYEQYF.

This rearrangement joins TRBV5-6 to TRBJ2-2; D is uncertain. Germline loops: CDR1 SGHDT, CDR2 YYEEEE. V was pared by 0 bases and J by 0 bases, with 9 bases between. The CDR3 covers 16 residues. CDR3 amino acids: CASSLALRTNTGELFF. The CDR3 DNA reads TGTGCCAGCAGCTTGGCCCTGAGGACGAACACCGGGGAGCTGTTTTTT.

The rearrangement uses TRBV6-6 and TRBJ2-7; 9 bases align to TRBD1. CDR1 and CDR2 (germline): MNHNY, SVGAGI (reference sequence). CDR3 size: 15 residues. V shed 5 bases, J shed 6 bases, and the junction held 11 bases outside the gene matches. CDR3 sequence reads: CASSRDRGSFGEQYF. DNA for the CDR3: TGTGCCAGCAGTCGCGACAGGGGGTCGTTTGGCGAGCAGTACTTC.

The chain uses TRBV7-9 and TRBJ1-1; no reliable D call. Deletions cut 4 bases from V and 1 base from J, with 10 bases between. The germline gives CDR1 SEHNR, CDR2 FQNEAQ (reference sequence). The CDR3 is made up of 14 amino acids. CDR3 DNA: TGTGCCAGCAGCTCCGGACGGACGAACACTGAAGCTTTCTTT. Amino acid sequence: CASSSGRTNTEAFF. The variable domain in full, completed from reference TRBV7-9 and TRBJ1-1, reads DTGVSQNPRHKITKRGQNVTFRCDPISEHNRLYWYRQTLGQGPEFLTYFQNEAQLEKSRLLSDRFSAERPKGSFSTLEIQRTEQGDSAMYLCASSSGRTNTEAFFGQGTRLTVV.

This clone was counted a few times. The CDR3 sequence is CASSHREGSYNEQFF. The CDR3, as DNA: TGTGCCAGCAGCCACCGGGAGGGCTCCTACAATGAGCAGTTCTTC. This sequence joins TRBV7-8 and TRBJ2-1; 8 bases agree with TRBD2. Germline loops: CDR1 SGHVS, CDR2 FQNEAQ. This CDR3 has 15 residues. V was clipped by 5 bases and J by 0 bases; unmatched bases: 3.

This clone was observed at least ten times. The rearrangement uses TRBV6-5 and TRBJ2-3, with 9 nucleotides matching TRBD1. Germline V gene sequence: CDR1 MNHEY, CDR2 SVGAGI. This CDR3 spans 15 amino acids. With V trimmed by 2 bases and J by 4 bases, 4 bases remained unmatched. In DNA, the CDR3 is TGTGCCAGCAGTTACAGGACAGGGGAACCAGATACGCAGTATTTT. It codes for CASSYRTGEPDTQYF.

This clone occurred a few times. The chain links TRBV25-1 to TRBJ2-7; weak D call: TRBD1 (5 bases). CDR1 MGHDK and CDR2 SYGVNS come from the germline V gene. The germline V and J ends were trimmed by 2 bases and 7 bases, with 9 bases remaining between them. The CDR3 runs 12 residues. The CDR3 DNA sequence: TGTGCCAGCAGTGAAAGACAGCTGGAGCAGTACTTC. This gives the protein CASSERQLEQYF.

The sample holds one count of this clone. The V gene is TRBV5-1, the J gene TRBJ2-3; a possible D gene is TRBD2 (6 bases). The CDR3 contains 16 residues. Germline V CDR1 and CDR2: SGHRS, YFSETQ. V was pared by 2 bases and J by 4 bases, with 17 bases between. The CDR3 here is CASSFQRASPSDTQYF. The CDR3 DNA follows: TGCGCCAGCAGCTTCCAGCGGGCGAGCCCCTCAGATACGCAGTATTTT.

In this sample, this clone turned up many times. V is TRBV25-1 and J is TRBJ2-5, with 7 bases fitting TRBD2. The better agreement between TRBJ2-7 and the DNA end casts doubt on the J call. The germline gives CDR1 MGHDK, CDR2 SYGVNS. The CDR3 consists of 13 residues. The CDR3 DNA sequence: TGTGCCAGCAGTGCCGCGGGAGCCTACGAGCAGTACTTC. It codes for CASSAAGAYEQYF.

The rearrangement uses TRBV6-5 and TRBJ2-5; D gene unclear. The J call may be incorrect, as the DNA end agrees better with TRBJ2-7. Germline values: CDR1 MNHEY, CDR2 SVGAGI. The CDR3 has 15 residues. CDR3 loop: CASSFLSSLPYEQYF. As DNA, the CDR3 is TGTGCCAGCAGTTTTTTGTCCTCTCTACCCTACGAGCAGTACTTC.

The chain carries TRBV6-6 and TRBJ2-5; D call uncertain. The CDR3 is 11 amino acids. V dropped 9 bases and J dropped 5 bases, with 10 bases sitting between them. Per germline, CDR1 MNHNY and CDR2 SVGAGI (reference sequence). The CDR3 region has the DNA TGTGCCAGTCTCGATATGGAGACCCAGTACTTC. Residues: CASLDMETQYF.

V is TRBV11-3 and J is TRBJ1-3; no clear D gene. Trimming removed 2 bases at V and 0 bases at J, with 14 bases between. This CDR3 region has 17 residues. Germline CDR1 reads SGHNT; CDR2 reads YENEEA. For the CDR3, the DNA is TGTGCCAGCAGCTTACCCGGGAACAGTCGCTCTGGAAACACCATATATTTT. Translated: CASSLPGNSRSGNTIYF. Drawing the rest from reference TRBV11-3 and TRBJ1-3, the complete variable domain is EAGVVQSPRYKIIEKKQPVAFWCNPISGHNTLYWYLQNLGQGPELLIRYENEEAVDDSQLPKDRFSAERLKGVDSTLKIQPAELGDSAVYLCASSLPGNSRSGNTIYFGEGSWLTVV.